These 28 T cell receptor beta chains came from one sample sequenced in a study of vaccination and CD4 T cells after COVID-19. Their antigen targets remain unknown. Treatment reported: approximately nine-day PBMC culture with coronavirus spike peptide pools or control peptides (ViraFEST assay). Sequence data for DNA of cultured CD4+ T cells were generated by the Oncomine TCR Beta short-read assay. TCRdb itself ran the PCR reads through MiXCR, one entry per CDR3 protein. The table records about 15,000 distinct CDR3 sequences, approximately 49% of them present only once. The sequencing sample was made of CD4+ T cells from blood, cultured in vitro. Receptors were obtained from a human donor who had recovered from COVID-19.

This clonotype was seen a few times. DNA for the CDR3: TGTGCCACCAGCAGAGATTCGGGTTTCGCGGGGGCTACCTACGAGCAGTACTTC. Its translation is CATSRDSGFAGATYEQYF. The chain recombines TRBV15 with TRBJ2-7, with D perhaps TRBD2 (7 bases). The CDR3 sequence is 18 residues long. CDR1 is LNHNV and CDR2 is YYDKDF in the germline V gene (reference sequence). The V and J ends lost 0 bases and 2 bases respectively, with 20 bases between them. Using reference TRBV15 and TRBJ2-7 for the parts outside the CDR3, the full variable domain is DAMVIQNPRYQVTQFGKPVTLSCSQTLNHNVMYWYQQKSSQAPKLLFHYYDKDFNNEADTPDNFQSRRPNTSFCFLDIRSPGLGDTAMYLCATSRDSGFAGATYEQYFGPGTRLTVT.

V is TRBV19 and J is TRBJ2-3; 8 nucleotides align to TRBD1. Germline assignment: CDR1 LNHDA and CDR2 SQIVND (reference sequence). J was trimmed by 2 bases and V by 5 bases; bases with no gene match: 12. The CDR3 contains 17 residues. This chain's CDR3 is CASSPRTGSRNTDTQYF. The CDR3 nucleotides are TGTGCCAGTAGTCCGAGGACAGGGAGCCGAAACACAGATACGCAGTATTTT.

The chain links TRBV20-1 to TRBJ2-5, with a weak D call TRBD2 (6 bases). Germline V gene data show CDR1 as DFQATT and CDR2 as SNEGSKA (reference sequence). CDR3 size: 13 residues. The V and J ends lost 1 base and 5 bases respectively, with 11 bases between them. DNA of the CDR3: TGCAGTGCTAGAGTTGCGGGAAGCGAGACCCAGTACTTC. It yields the protein CSARVAGSETQYF.

The rearrangement uses TRBV28 and TRBJ2-2; 10 bases are shared with TRBD1. Trimming took 6 bases from V and 4 from J; bases not matched to a gene: 5. Germline V lookup: CDR1 MDHEN, CDR2 SYDVKM. This CDR3 has 15 amino acids. The CDR3 reads CASRPGTGATGELFF. CDR3 nucleotide sequence: TGTGCCAGCAGGCCCGGGACAGGGGCCACCGGGGAGCTGTTTTTT.

The genes are TRBV11-2 and TRBJ2-1; TRBD2 aligns across 12 bases. The germline gives CDR1 SGHAT, CDR2 FQNNGV. The J segment lost 9 bases and the V segment lost 4 bases, leaving 7 bases of the junction unmatched. The CDR3 sequence is 15 residues long. The CDR3 DNA reads as TGTGCCAGCAGCTATTCCGGGACTAGCGGGCGTGAGCAGTTCTTC. It codes for CASSYSGTSGREQFF.

V gene TRBV9 combines with J gene TRBJ2-5; D gene uncertain. The CDR3 sequence is 16 residues long. Germline CDR1 is SGDLS and CDR2 is YYNGEE. The germline V and J ends were trimmed by 4 bases and 4 bases, with 20 bases remaining between them. The CDR3 DNA reads TGTGCCAGCAGCCCGCAGGTGCCTATAGCTGGAGAGACCCAGTACTTC. Protein: CASSPQVPIAGETQYF.

V gene TRBV7-2 combines with J gene TRBJ2-3; 7 bases align to TRBD2. The CDR3 totals 18 residues. J gave up 3 bases and V 1 base, and 13 bases lay outside the gene matches. From germline, CDR1 is SGHTA and CDR2 FQGNSA. CDR3 protein: CASSLVSAGGSRTDTQYF. As DNA, the CDR3 is TGTGCCAGCAGCTTAGTGTCTGCTGGCGGGAGTAGGACAGATACGCAGTATTTT.

This clonotype was picked up a small number of times. CDR3 nucleotides: TGCAGTGCCGGATTCCAAGGGACAGATACGCAGTATTTT. Protein sequence: CSAGFQGTDTQYF. This chain joins TRBV20-1 and TRBJ2-3; the D is unclear. Germline values: CDR1 DFQATT, CDR2 SNEGSKA (reference sequence). The V gene lost 6 bases and the J gene lost 3 bases, with 13 bases spanning the gap. The CDR3 totals 13 residues.

The chain carries TRBV20-1 and TRBJ2-3, with TRBD2 matching 10 bases. V shed 6 bases and J 3 bases; nucleotides not matched to a gene: 6. Germline V CDR1 and CDR2: DFQATT, SNEGSKA (reference sequence). The CDR3 contains 14 residues. CDR3 protein: CSALLAGVTDTQYF. The DNA for the CDR3 is TGCAGTGCGCTTCTAGCGGGAGTGACAGATACGCAGTATTTT.

The rearrangement links TRBV11-3 to TRBJ2-1; 7 bases line up with TRBD1. This CDR3 has 17 amino acids. J was trimmed by 0 bases and V by 5 bases; bases with no gene match: 10. CDR1 and CDR2 (germline): SGHNT, YENEEA. CDR3 protein: CASSRDRATASYNEQFF. In DNA, the CDR3 is TGTGCCAGCAGCCGCGACAGGGCGACTGCCTCCTACAATGAGCAGTTCTTC.

This clonotype was counted only a few times. The chain carries TRBV19 and TRBJ1-5; D not certain. Germline V gives CDR1 LNHDA, CDR2 SQIVND (reference sequence). Deletions cut 7 bases from V and 6 bases from J, with 22 bases between. This CDR3 is built from 16 residues. The chain's CDR3 is CASTPSLGLRGQPQHF. The CDR3 nucleotides read TGTGCCAGTACCCCGTCCCTCGGCCTTCGAGGTCAGCCCCAGCATTTT. Using reference TRBV19 and TRBJ1-5 for the parts outside the CDR3, the full variable domain is DGGITQSPKYLFRKEGQNVTLSCEQNLNHDAMYWYRQDPGQGLRLIYYSQIVNDFQKGDIAEGYSVSREKKESFPLTVTSAQKNPTAFYLCASTPSLGLRGQPQHFGDGTRLSIL.

This clonotype was seen more than once but under ten times. The chain joins TRBV6-1 to TRBJ1-5, with 9 bases matching TRBD1. Unmatched junction bases numbered 12, after V lost 8 bases and J lost 4 bases. This CDR3 is built from 16 residues. The germline V gene encodes CDR1 MNHNS and CDR2 SASEGT. Written as DNA, the CDR3 is TGTGCCAGCGTGCCGGGACAGGGTTTGAGGAATCAGCCCCAGCATTTT. It encodes CASVPGQGLRNQPQHF.

The CDR3 DNA reads TGCAGTGCCCCGGGACAGGCGAACTATGGCTACACCTTC. Translation: CSAPGQANYGYTF. The V and J genes are TRBV20-1 and TRBJ1-2; 8 positions match TRBD1. Germline lookup yields CDR1 DFQATT and CDR2 SNEGSKA (reference sequence). Trimming at V came to 6 bases and at J to 2 bases, leaving 5 bases not matched to a gene. The CDR3 has 13 amino acids.

The chain combines TRBV5-1 with TRBJ1-2; 8 nucleotides match TRBD1. J lost 2 bases, V lost 4 bases, and 7 bases had no gene match. Germline V gene sequence: CDR1 SGHRS, CDR2 YFSETQ. The CDR3 totals 15 residues. The CDR3 DNA reads TGCGCCAGCAGCGTCCAGGGGGCGCAGAACTATGGCTACACCTTC. Protein sequence: CASSVQGAQNYGYTF. Together with reference TRBV5-1 and TRBJ1-2, the CDR3 gives the full variable domain: KAGVTQTPRYLIKTRGQQVTLSCSPISGHRSVSWYQQTPGQGLQFLFEYFSETQRNKGNFPGRFSGRQFSNSRSEMNVSTLELGDSALYLCASSVQGAQNYGYTFGSGTRLTVV.

The chain has TRBV11-3 and TRBJ2-1; D call uncertain. This CDR3 comprises 16 residues. The germline V and J ends were trimmed by 3 bases and 8 bases, with 20 bases remaining between them. CDR1 is SGHNT, CDR2 YENEEA, per germline. The CDR3 here is CASSFPDRLITDEQFF. In DNA form, the CDR3 reads TGTGCCAGCAGCTTCCCCGACCGTCTGATTACCGATGAGCAGTTCTTC.

The chain carries TRBV20-1 and TRBJ1-1, with 7 bases identical to TRBD1. With V trimmed by 2 bases and J by 4 bases, 4 bases remained unmatched. Germline CDR1 is DFQATT and CDR2 is SNEGSKA (reference sequence). The CDR3 is 13 amino acids. For the CDR3, the DNA is TGCAGTGCTAGAAAGACAGGGCTCACTGAAGCTTTCTTT. It yields the protein CSARKTGLTEAFF.

The genes are TRBV15 and TRBJ2-7, with D tentatively TRBD1 or TRBD2 (6 bases each). Between the trimmed V and J ends, which lost 1 base and 4 bases, there was a span of 11 bases. Germline CDR1 and CDR2: LNHNV and YYDKDF (reference sequence). The CDR3 loop spans 14 amino acids. In nucleotides, the CDR3 is TGTGCCACCAGCAGAGCCGGGGGCGGATACGAGCAGTACTTC. Protein: CATSRAGGGYEQYF.

V gene TRBV6-5 combines with J gene TRBJ1-3; no clear D gene. Germline CDR1 reads MNHEY; CDR2 reads SVGAGI. The CDR3 totals 17 residues. With 0 bases removed from V and 0 bases from J, the gap between germline ends came to 12 bases. The CDR3 coding sequence is TGTGCCAGCAGTTACTCCAAGGTCAAACTCTCTGGAAACACCATATATTTT. Residues: CASSYSKVKLSGNTIYF.

The chain has TRBV7-9 and TRBJ1-2, with 7 bases fitting TRBD1. The CDR3 totals 14 residues. Germline V gene lookup returns CDR1 SEHNR and CDR2 FQNEAQ (reference sequence). J lost 8 bases, V lost 1 base, and 7 bases had no gene match. CDR3 residues: CASSLGTGSEGYTF. CDR3 DNA: TGTGCCAGCAGCTTAGGGACAGGTTCGGAAGGCTACACCTTC.

The rearrangement links TRBV27 to TRBJ2-7; 7 bases are a match to TRBD1. The CDR3 has 18 residues. V was pared by 1 base and J by 3 bases, with 15 bases of the junction left unmatched. Germline V CDR1 and CDR2: MNHEY, SMNVEV (reference sequence). CDR3 bases: TGTGCCAGCAGTTTATTCCCTCCTAGGACAGGCTCCAACTACGAGCAGTACTTC. Amino acids: CASSLFPPRTGSNYEQYF.

The chain links TRBV7-9 to TRBJ1-2; 7 bases agree with TRBD1. Germline lookup yields CDR1 SEHNR and CDR2 FQNEAQ (reference sequence). V lost 3 bases and J lost 3; bases outside the gene matches: 1. CDR3 length: 13 amino acids. CDR3 sequence (DNA): TGTGCCAGCAGCTTTGGACAGGACTATGGCTACACCTTC. It encodes CASSFGQDYGYTF.

This clonotype was counted only a few times. CDR3 region: CASSLKGYYSNQPQHF. CDR3 in DNA: TGTGCCAGCAGTTTGAAAGGGTACTATAGCAATCAGCCCCAGCATTTT. The chain is built from TRBV28 and TRBJ1-5; D is ambiguous. Per the germline V gene, CDR1 is MDHEN and CDR2 is SYDVKM. This CDR3 region has 16 residues. V lost 3 bases to trimming and J lost 0 bases, with 12 bases between them.

The DNA for the CDR3 is TGCGCCAGCAGCTGGTCCGTCTTGGGGAGGACAGCGGGACGGGGCTACACCTTC. Translated: CASSWSVLGRTAGRGYTF. V and J are TRBV5-1 and TRBJ1-2; D might be TRBD1 (6 bases). Trimming pared 3 bases from V and 8 bases from J, leaving 29 bases between. Germline CDR1 is SGHRS and CDR2 is YFSETQ. This CDR3 has 18 residues.

V is TRBV11-1 and J is TRBJ2-1, with TRBD2 identical over 9 bases. Germline V gene sequence: CDR1 SGHAT, CDR2 FQDESV (reference sequence). CDR3 size: 16 residues. The V gene end was trimmed by 5 bases and the J gene end by 3 bases; junction bases not matched to a gene: 8. The CDR3 DNA reads TGTGCCAGCAGCCGGGGGGCGGGAGGGGGCTACAATGAGCAGTTCTTC. Its protein is CASSRGAGGGYNEQFF.

This clonotype appeared once. V gene TRBV5-1 combines with J gene TRBJ2-3, with 12 bases aligning to TRBD2. Germline-derived CDR1 and CDR2 are SGHRS and YFSETQ. Trimming cost V 3 bases and J 1 base; bases outside gene matches: 6. The CDR3 contains 17 residues. The CDR3 nucleotides read TGCGCCAGCAGCTACCCTAGCGGGAGGGTGGGCACAGATACGCAGTATTTT. It encodes CASSYPSGRVGTDTQYF.

In this sample, this clonotype turned up a few times. The chain links TRBV20-1 to TRBJ2-5; D call uncertain. The CDR3 contains 14 residues. Germline-derived CDR1 and CDR2 are DFQATT and SNEGSKA (reference sequence). V gave up 1 base and J gave up 5 bases, with 14 bases separating them. The CDR3 here is CSARAPQTRETQYF. The CDR3 coding sequence is TGCAGTGCTAGAGCCCCCCAGACAAGGGAGACCCAGTACTTC.

This chain joins TRBV7-2 and TRBJ2-1; D is perhaps TRBD1 (7 bases). V lost 5 bases and J lost 12, with 17 bases in between. The CDR3 consists of 13 residues. The germline V gene has CDR1 SGHTA and CDR2 FQGNSA. The CDR3 loop reads CASSLRGADVQFF. Written as DNA, the CDR3 is TGTGCCAGCAGCCTCAGGGGGGCTGATGTGCAGTTCTTC.

This chain uses TRBV5-1 with TRBJ1-2; weak D call: TRBD1 (6 bases). Germline loops: CDR1 SGHRS, CDR2 YFSETQ. V lost 3 bases and J lost 4, with 13 bases in between. The CDR3 consists of 14 residues. The CDR3 protein is CASSYWGASYGYTF. In nucleotides, the CDR3 is TGCGCCAGCAGCTACTGGGGGGCCTCCTATGGCTACACCTTC.